The sequence of this T cell receptor (beta chain) was determined in a study of T cells after yellow fever vaccination. CDR3 length: 13 residues. V was cut by 5 bases and J by 10 bases, with 15 bases left in between. Germline V gene lookup returns CDR1 SGHTA and CDR2 FQGNSA. This clonotype appeared many times. Conversion of TCR transcripts into cDNA relied on 5'RACE template switching, which added a universal primer site and UMIs. One entry per CDR3 protein results from TCRdb running MiXCR on the 5' RACE reads. The data show a few hundred thousand distinct CDR3 sequences, 6.9% seen once. The chain joins TRBV7-2 to TRBJ2-1; a possible D gene is TRBD2 (7 bases). The sequence came from a man aged 25 to 40 who received the YFV17D yellow fever vaccine. This sample comprised CD4+ T cells sorted from PBMCs, obtained 15 days after the yellow fever booster vaccination. The CDR3 is CASSIYREGEQFF. CDR3 coding DNA: TGTGCCAGCAGCATCTACAGGGAGGGGGAGCAGTTCTTC.